Listed here are 19 T cell receptor beta chains from one sample, sequenced in a study of cytomegalovirus exposure and HLA in healthy donors (dated by TCRdb to 2016 to 2017). The library was produced with the immunoSEQ multiplex PCR assay. For the multiplex PCR, a mixture combining 60 forward primers for TCR Vbeta segments and 13 reverse primers for TCR Jbeta segments was used. Entries here come from immuneACCESS through TCRdb and include only in-frame sequences with V and J called. Some clones fail to appear in such tables; in the studies checked, an unresolved V gene covers under half of the shortfall, and the cause of the remainder is unknown. The sample data list 75,000 to 100,000 clones, and about 77% of these were observed just once. The top ten constitute around 3% of the sample. The sample was PBMCs. The origin of the receptors is a man aged 35-49 years in good health and CMV-seronegative.

V is TRBV19 and J is TRBJ2-1, with D hard to call. Trimming pared 0 bases from V and 4 bases from J, leaving 7 bases between. CDR3 length equals 14 residues. CDR1 is LNHDA, CDR2 SQIVND, per germline (reference sequence). CDR3 protein: CASSIEGSYNEQFF. CDR3 nucleotides: TGTGCCAGTAGTATAGAGGGCAGTTACAATGAGCAGTTCTTC.

V usage is TRBV11-2 and J usage is TRBJ1-2, with TRBD1 matching 8 bases. V lost 1 base to trimming and J lost 8 bases; unmatched junction nucleotides: 6. There are 14 residues in the CDR3. CDR1 SGHAT and CDR2 FQNNGV come from the germline V gene. The CDR3 DNA sequence: TGTGCCAGCAGCTTAGTGGGACAGGCTGGGGGCTACACCTTC. It encodes CASSLVGQAGGYTF. The variable domain in full, completed from reference TRBV11-2 and TRBJ1-2, reads EAGVAQSPRYKIIEKRQSVAFWCNPISGHATLYWYQQILGQGPKLLIQFQNNGVVDDSQLPKDRFSAERLKGVDSTLKIQPAKLEDSAVYLCASSLVGQAGGYTFGSGTRLTVV.

The chain carries TRBV5-1 and TRBJ2-3; a weak D match, TRBD2 (5 bases). This CDR3 has 16 amino acids. Trimming left V 0 bases short and J 0 bases short, with 11 bases between. Per germline, CDR1 SGHRS and CDR2 YFSETQ. The CDR3 spells CASSLASRGSTDTQYF. CDR3 nucleotides: TGCGCCAGCAGCTTGGCCTCTCGCGGGAGCACAGATACGCAGTATTTT.

The chain links TRBV2 to TRBJ1-1; the match to TRBD1 covers 7 bases. Per the germline V gene, CDR1 is SNHLY and CDR2 is FYNNEI. The CDR3 spans 15 residues. The J segment lost 2 bases and the V segment lost 6 bases, leaving 9 bases of the junction unmatched. The CDR3 bases are TGTGCCAGCAGGGACGGGACAGTACTTAACACTGAAGCTTTCTTT. It translates to CASRDGTVLNTEAFF. The variable domain in full, completed from reference TRBV2 and TRBJ1-1, reads EPEVTQTPSHQVTQMGQEVILRCVPISNHLYFYWYRQILGQKVEFLVSFYNNEISEKSEIFDDQFSVERPDGSNFTLKIRSTKLEDSAMYFCASRDGTVLNTEAFFGQGTRLTVV.

This chain joins TRBV15 and TRBJ1-4; 8 nucleotides match TRBD1. Germline V gives CDR1 LNHNV, CDR2 YYDKDF (reference sequence). J was trimmed by 5 bases and V by 3 bases; bases with no gene match: 8. CDR3 length: 16 amino acids. The CDR3 DNA reads TGTGCCACCAGCAGTATGGACAGGGTGCCCAATGAAAAACTGTTTTTT. It is translated as CATSSMDRVPNEKLFF.

V is TRBV29-1 and J is TRBJ2-7; 10 bases are shared with TRBD1. CDR3 length equals 11 residues. Germline CDR1 and CDR2: SQVTM and ANQGSEA. V shed 5 bases, J shed 6 bases, and the junction held 1 base outside the gene matches. The CDR3 spells CSVWTGGEQYF. The CDR3, as DNA: TGCAGCGTTTGGACAGGGGGCGAGCAGTACTTC.

The chain links TRBV15 to TRBJ1-1; D remains ambiguous. This CDR3 has 13 residues. The germline V gene encodes CDR1 LNHNV and CDR2 YYDKDF (reference sequence). The V and J ends lost 3 bases and 0 bases respectively, with 5 bases between them. CDR3 protein: CATSSGVNTEAFF. The CDR3 nucleotides read TGTGCCACCAGCAGCGGGGTGAACACTGAAGCTTTCTTT. Full variable domain (outside the CDR3, taken from reference TRBV15 and TRBJ1-1): DAMVIQNPRYQVTQFGKPVTLSCSQTLNHNVMYWYQQKSSQAPKLLFHYYDKDFNNEADTPDNFQSRRPNTSFCFLDIRSPGLGDTAMYLCATSSGVNTEAFFGQGTRLTVV.

The chain couples TRBV6-1 to TRBJ2-7, with D maybe TRBD2 (5 bases). V was clipped by 4 bases and J by 0 bases, with 10 bases between them. Looked up from germline, CDR1 is MNHNS and CDR2 is SASEGT. The CDR3 runs 14 residues. The CDR3 DNA reads as TGTGCCAGCAGTGCTACCGGGAACTCCTACGAGCAGTACTTC. It translates to CASSATGNSYEQYF.

The rearrangement joins TRBV6-6 to TRBJ2-7; TRBD1 matches at 9 bases. Per the germline V gene, CDR1 is MNHNY and CDR2 is SVGAGI (reference sequence). The CDR3 consists of 14 residues. V gave up 3 bases and J gave up 3 bases; unmatched junction bases: 3. CDR3 sequence (DNA): TGTGCCAGCAGTTATGGACAGGGGATCTACGAGCAGTACTTC. It is translated as CASSYGQGIYEQYF.

The V gene is TRBV5-4, the J gene TRBJ1-3; 8 bases fit TRBD1. The CDR3 has 16 amino acids. CDR1 is SGHNT, CDR2 YYREEE, per germline (reference sequence). J was trimmed by 0 bases and V by 0 bases; bases with no gene match: 2. The CDR3 is CASSLAGQVSGNTIYF. As DNA, the CDR3 is TGTGCCAGCAGCTTGGCGGGACAGGTCTCTGGAAACACCATATATTTT.

This clone was picked up a small number of times. The chain is built from TRBV28 and TRBJ2-3, with 7 positions matching TRBD2. From germline, CDR1 is MDHEN and CDR2 SYDVKM. The CDR3 totals 16 residues. Unmatched junction bases numbered 15, after V lost 6 bases and J lost 6 bases. The DNA for the CDR3 is TGTGCCAGCAGCGGGGAACTAGCGCGAGTTTCGGATACGCAGTATTTT. It specifies CASSGELARVSDTQYF.

This chain uses TRBV10-2 with TRBJ2-7, with 9 bases that match TRBD1. The CDR3 spans 15 residues. From germline, CDR1 is WSHSY and CDR2 SAAADI. V lost 6 bases and J lost 1; bases outside the gene matches: 7. The CDR3 loop reads CASREKGQGSYEQYF. DNA for the CDR3: TGCGCCAGCAGAGAAAAAGGACAGGGGTCCTACGAGCAGTACTTC.

This rearrangement joins TRBV6-5 to TRBJ2-3; no firm D call. The CDR3 has 13 residues. Trimming took 6 bases from V and 2 from J, leaving 9 bases between them. CDR1 and CDR2 from the germline V gene are MNHEY and SVGAGI. This CDR3 reads CASSPGNTDTQYF. The CDR3 DNA follows: TGTGCCAGCAGCCCGGGTAACACAGATACGCAGTATTTT.

The rearrangement links TRBV2 to TRBJ2-3, with 12 bases fitting TRBD2. Trimming took 4 bases from V and 2 from J; bases not matched to a gene: 7. Germline V gene lookup returns CDR1 SNHLY and CDR2 FYNNEI. This CDR3 is 17 amino acids long. The CDR3 nucleotides are TGTGCCAGCAGTGGAACTAGCGGGAGGCCCCCCACAGATACGCAGTATTTT. Translating gives CASSGTSGRPPTDTQYF.

V usage is TRBV9 and J usage is TRBJ2-4, with unresolved D. V lost 0 bases to trimming and J lost 9 bases, with 10 bases between them. The CDR3 consists of 13 residues. Germline V lookup: CDR1 SGDLS, CDR2 YYNGEE. The CDR3: CASSVGSPGIQYF. The DNA for the CDR3 is TGTGCCAGCAGCGTAGGATCCCCAGGCATTCAGTACTTC.

The rearrangement links TRBV28 to TRBJ1-2, with no clear D. Trimming took 7 bases from V and 2 from J, leaving 14 bases between them. The CDR3 runs to 14 residues. CDR1 and CDR2 from the germline V gene are MDHEN and SYDVKM. CDR3 in amino acids: CASIPRGRNYGYTF. CDR3 in DNA: TGTGCCAGCATCCCCAGAGGCCGAAACTATGGCTACACCTTC.

This sequence joins TRBV5-1 and TRBJ1-1, with D unresolved. CDR1 is SGHRS, CDR2 YFSETQ, per germline. With 0 bases removed from V and 12 bases from J, the gap between germline ends came to 21 bases. The CDR3 has 15 amino acids. CDR3 nucleotide sequence: TGCGCCAGCAGCTTGGATGGAGCCACCACCCGGGAGACTTTCTTT. It specifies CASSLDGATTRETFF.

This clone has just a few counts. The V and J genes are TRBV5-6 and TRBJ2-7; 12 nucleotides agree with TRBD1. The V gene's germline CDR1 is SGHDT and CDR2 YYEEEE. Unmatched junction bases numbered 7, after V lost 3 bases and J lost 6 bases. This CDR3 is 15 amino acids long. The CDR3 DNA sequence: TGTGCCAGCAGCTCCCCGGGACAGGGGGCATTCGAGCAGTACTTC. Translating it yields CASSSPGQGAFEQYF.

The rearrangement joins TRBV19 to TRBJ2-1, with TRBD2 identical over 14 bases. Germline V lookup: CDR1 LNHDA, CDR2 SQIVND (reference sequence). The CDR3 consists of 19 residues. V shed 0 bases and J 5 bases; nucleotides not matched to a gene: 9. The CDR3 nucleotides are TGTGCCAGTAGTATAGAGGGACTAGCGGGGGTCCGGCCCCACAATGAGCAGTTCTTC. Residues: CASSIEGLAGVRPHNEQFF.